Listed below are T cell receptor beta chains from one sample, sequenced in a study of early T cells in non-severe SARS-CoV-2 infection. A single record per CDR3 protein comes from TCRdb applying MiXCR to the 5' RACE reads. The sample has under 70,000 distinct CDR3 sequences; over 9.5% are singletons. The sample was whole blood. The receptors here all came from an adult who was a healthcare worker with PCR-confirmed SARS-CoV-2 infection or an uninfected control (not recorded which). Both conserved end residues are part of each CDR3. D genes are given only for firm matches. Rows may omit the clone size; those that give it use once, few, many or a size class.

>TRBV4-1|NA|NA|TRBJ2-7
TGCGCCAGCAGCCAAGTCTCCTCCTACGAGCAGTACTTC
CASSQVSSYEQYF
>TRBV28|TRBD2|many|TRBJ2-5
TGTGCCAGCAGCGGACTAGCGGGGGCCGGGGAGACCCAGTACTTC
CASSGLAGAGETQYF
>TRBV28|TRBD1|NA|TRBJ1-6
TGTGCCAGCAGGACAGGGGAAAATTCACCCCTCCACTTT
CASRTGENSPLHF
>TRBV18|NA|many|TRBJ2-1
TGTGCCAGCGCGCGAGAGACAGGCAATGAGCAGTTCTTC
CASARETGNEQFF
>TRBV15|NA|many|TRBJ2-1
TGTGCCACCAGCAGAGACCCACTAGTGTCGGGTGAGCAGTTCTTC
CATSRDPLVSGEQFF
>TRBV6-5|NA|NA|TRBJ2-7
TGTGCCAGCAGTTACTCCCAACATTACGAGCAGTACTTC
CASSYSQHYEQYF
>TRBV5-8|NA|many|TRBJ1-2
TGTGCCAGCAGCAGGGCGCAGGTGATCTATGGCCACACCTTC
CASSRAQVIYGHTF
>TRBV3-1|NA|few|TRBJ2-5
TGTGCCAGCAGCCAAACCAGAAGGAGTGTGCAGCGCCTGAACCAAGAGACCCAGTACTTC
CASSQTRRSVQRLNQETQYF
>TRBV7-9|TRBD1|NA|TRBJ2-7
TGTGCCAGCAGTCGACAGACAGGGTCCTCCTACGAGCAGTACTTC
CASSRQTGSSYEQYF
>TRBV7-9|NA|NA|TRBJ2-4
TGTGCCAGCAGCTTACCAAGCGTAGATAAAAACATTCAGTACTTC
CASSLPSVDKNIQYF
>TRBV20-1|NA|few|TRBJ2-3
TGCAGTGCTAGAGATCTGGGGCAGCCTAGGGGTACGCAGTATTTT
CSARDLGQPRGTQYF
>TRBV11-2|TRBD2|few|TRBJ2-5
TGTGCCAGCAGCCCCGGGACTAGCTTGGAGACCCAGTACTTC
CASSPGTSLETQYF
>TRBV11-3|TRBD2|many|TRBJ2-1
TGTGCCAGCAGCTTAGATCAGGGGGGACTAGCGGGAGGGTACAATGAGCAGTTCTTC
CASSLDQGGLAGGYNEQFF
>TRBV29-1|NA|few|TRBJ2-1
TGCAGCGTTGCGGGGAGCGAGCAGTTCTTC
CSVAGSEQFF
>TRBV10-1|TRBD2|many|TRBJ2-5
TGCGCCAGCAGTCCGGGAGGGCAAGAGACCCAGTACTTC
CASSPGGQETQYF
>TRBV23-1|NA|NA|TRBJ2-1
TGCGCCAGCAGTCAATTTCCTCGGATACTACGCAGCTCCTACAATGAGCAGTTCTTC
CASSQFPRILRSSYNEQFF
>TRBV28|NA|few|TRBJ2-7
TGTGCCAGCAGTCAAGGACCAACTCGCGAGCAGTACTTC
CASSQGPTREQYF
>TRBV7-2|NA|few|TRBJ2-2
TGTGCCAGCAGTAGCAAGAACACCGGGGAGCTGTTTTTT
CASSSKNTGELFF
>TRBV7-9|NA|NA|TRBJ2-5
TGTGCCAGCAGAAACTCAGAGACCCAGTACTTC
CASRNSETQYF
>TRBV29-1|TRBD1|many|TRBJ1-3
TGCAGCGTGAGGGACAGGGGCTCTGGAAACACCATATATTTT
CSVRDRGSGNTIYF
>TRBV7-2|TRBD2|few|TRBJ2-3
TGTGCCAGCCGACCGGAGAGCGGGGGGGCCCGACCGCAGTATTTT
CASRPESGGARPQYF
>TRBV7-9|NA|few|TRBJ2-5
TGTGCCAGCAGCTTGGTCGGGCCCGGAGAGACCCAGTACTTC
CASSLVGPGETQYF
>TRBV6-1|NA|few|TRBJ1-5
TGTGCCAGCAGTGTAGTAGGGGGTCCCAATCAGCCCCAGCATTTT
CASSVVGGPNQPQHF
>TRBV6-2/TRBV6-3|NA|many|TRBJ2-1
TGTGCCAGCAGTTACAAGGACAATGAGCAGTTCTTC
CASSYKDNEQFF
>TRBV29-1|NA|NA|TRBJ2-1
TGCAGCGTTTTTCAAGCTAACGAGCAGTTCTTC
CSVFQANEQFF
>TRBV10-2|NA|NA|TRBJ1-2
TGCGCCAGCCGGCAAGGGAACTATGGCTACACCTTC
CASRQGNYGYTF
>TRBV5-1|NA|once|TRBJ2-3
TGCGCCAGCAGCTTCGGGGGGCCGGATACGCAGTATTTT
CASSFGGPDTQYF
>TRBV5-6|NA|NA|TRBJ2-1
TGTGCCAGCAGCCCAGGTGTGTCGGCCTACAATGAGCAGTTCTTC
CASSPGVSAYNEQFF
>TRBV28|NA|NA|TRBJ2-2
TGTGCCAGCAGTTCAAAACGTGTCGCCGGGGAGCTGTTTTTT
CASSSKRVAGELFF
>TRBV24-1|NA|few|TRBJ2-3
TGTGCCACCAGTGATTTTAGCCCAGGGCGTACGCAGTATTTT
CATSDFSPGRTQYF
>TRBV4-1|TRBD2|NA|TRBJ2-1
TGCGCCAGCAGCCAGCTTGACATGGGACTAGCGGGAGACAATGAGCAGTTCTTC
CASSQLDMGLAGDNEQFF
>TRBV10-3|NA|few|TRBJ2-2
TGTGCCACCTGTAGGGACCCCTCAGCGAACACCGGGGAGCTGTTTTTT
CATCRDPSANTGELFF
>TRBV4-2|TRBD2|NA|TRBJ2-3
TGTGCCAGCAGCCCGGACGAAGCGGGAGGCACAGATACGCAGTATTTT
CASSPDEAGGTDTQYF
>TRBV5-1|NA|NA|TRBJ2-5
TGCGCCCCTGATGATCGCGGAGAGACCCAGTACTTC
CAPDDRGETQYF
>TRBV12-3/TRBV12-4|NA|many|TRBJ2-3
TGTGCCAGCAGTTACAGGGAGGGCACGCAGTATTTT
CASSYREGTQYF
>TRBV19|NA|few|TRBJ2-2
TGTGCCAGTAGTCTCGGCAGGGCGCCAAACTCCGGGGAGCTGTTTTTT
CASSLGRAPNSGELFF
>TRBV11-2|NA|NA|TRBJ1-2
TGTGCCAGCAGCTTAGATCGGGTCTCCGATGGCTACACCTTC
CASSLDRVSDGYTF
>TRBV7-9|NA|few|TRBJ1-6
TGTGCCAGCAGCTTATTGCTCGGGCCCTATAATTCACCCCTCCACTTT
CASSLLLGPYNSPLHF
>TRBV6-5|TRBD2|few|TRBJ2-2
TGTGCCAGCAGTTACTCGAGACTAGCGGGGAACACCGGGGAGCTGTTTTTT
CASSYSRLAGNTGELFF
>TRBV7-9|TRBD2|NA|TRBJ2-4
TGTGCCAGCAGCTTATCAAACGTACGGGAGGGGATAGCCAAAAACATTCAGTACTTC
CASSLSNVREGIAKNIQYF
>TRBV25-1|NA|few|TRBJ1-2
TGTGCCAGCAACGAGGGCTCCAACTATGGCTACACCTTC
CASNEGSNYGYTF
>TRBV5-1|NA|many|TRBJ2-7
TGCGCCAGCAGCTTAGACTCCGCCTACGAGCAGTACTTC
CASSLDSAYEQYF
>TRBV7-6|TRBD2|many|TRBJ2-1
TGTGCCAGCAGCTTAGGGCTAGCGGGGGTTGAGCAGTTCTTC
CASSLGLAGVEQFF